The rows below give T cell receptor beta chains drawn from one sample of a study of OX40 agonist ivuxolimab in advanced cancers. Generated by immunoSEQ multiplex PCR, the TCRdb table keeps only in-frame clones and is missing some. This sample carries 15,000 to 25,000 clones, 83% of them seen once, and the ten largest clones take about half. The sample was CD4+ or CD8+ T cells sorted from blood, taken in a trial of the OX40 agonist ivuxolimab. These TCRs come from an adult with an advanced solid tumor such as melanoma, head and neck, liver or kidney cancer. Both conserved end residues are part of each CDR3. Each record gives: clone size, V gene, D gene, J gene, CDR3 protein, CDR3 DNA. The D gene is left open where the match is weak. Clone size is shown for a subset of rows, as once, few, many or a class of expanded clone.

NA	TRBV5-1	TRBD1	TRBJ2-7	CASSLGQGASAYEQYF	TGCGCCAGCAGCCTGGGACAGGGGGCATCCGCCTACGAGCAGTACTTC
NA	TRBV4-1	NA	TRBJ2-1	CASSQDAGGSYNEQFF	TGCGCCAGCAGCCAAGATGCCGGGGGTTCCTACAATGAGCAGTTCTTC
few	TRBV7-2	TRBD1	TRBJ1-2	CASSTGWTGANYGYTF	TGTGCCAGCAGCACCGGGTGGACAGGGGCTAACTATGGCTACACCTTC
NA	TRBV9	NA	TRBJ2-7	CASSVDHVTYEQYF	TGTGCCAGCAGCGTAGACCACGTAACCTACGAGCAGTACTTC
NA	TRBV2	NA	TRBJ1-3	CASSATGETGNTIYF	TGTGCCAGCAGTGCTACCGGGGAGACCGGAAACACCATATATTTT
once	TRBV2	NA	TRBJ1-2	CASGHLSYGYTF	TGTGCCAGCGGGCACCTCTCCTATGGCTACACCTTC
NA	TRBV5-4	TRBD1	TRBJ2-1	CASSFRDRGAHEQFF	TGTGCCAGCAGCTTCCGGGACAGGGGAGCCCATGAGCAGTTCTTC
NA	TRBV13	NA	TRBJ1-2	CASSLVPRQHTNYGYTF	TGTGCCAGCAGCTTAGTCCCCCGACAGCATACTAACTATGGCTACACCTTC
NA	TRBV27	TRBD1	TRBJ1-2	CASSGVAGGSYGYTF	TGTGCCAGCAGTGGGGTTGCAGGGGGCAGCTATGGCTACACCTTC
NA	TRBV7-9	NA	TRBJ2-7	CASSLTAAYEQYF	TGTGCCAGCAGCCTGACTGCCGCCTACGAGCAGTACTTC
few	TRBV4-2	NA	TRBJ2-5	CASSQGGTAVQETQYF	TGTGCCAGCAGCCAAGGCGGGACAGCCGTACAAGAGACCCAGTACTTC
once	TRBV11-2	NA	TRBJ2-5	CASSLLRATQYF	TGTGCCAGCAGCCTGTTAAGGGCGACCCAGTACTTC
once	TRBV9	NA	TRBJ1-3	CASSVGQGTGNTIYF	TGTGCCAGCAGCGTAGGGCAAGGGACTGGAAACACCATATATTTT
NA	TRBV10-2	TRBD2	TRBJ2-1	CASSSPGLIGHEQFF	TGCGCCAGCAGCTCGCCGGGACTAATCGGCCATGAGCAGTTCTTC
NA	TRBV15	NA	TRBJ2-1	CATSRDGIVSSYNEQFF	TGTGCCACCAGCAGAGATGGTATAGTTTCGTCCTACAATGAGCAGTTCTTC
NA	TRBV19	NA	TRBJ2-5	CASSTIGGLLETQYF	TGTGCCAGTAGCACTATTGGGGGGCTGTTGGAGACCCAGTACTTC
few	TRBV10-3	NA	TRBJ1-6	CAISEGGLGDSPLHF	TGTGCCATCAGTGAGGGTGGGTTAGGTGATTCACCCCTCCACTTT
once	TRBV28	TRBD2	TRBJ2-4	CASSNLGGGAKNIQYF	TGTGCCAGCAGCAACCTCGGGGGGGGAGCCAAAAACATTCAGTACTTC
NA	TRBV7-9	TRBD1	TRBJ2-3	CASSVEDRADTQYF	TGTGCCAGCAGCGTGGAGGACAGGGCGGATACGCAGTATTTT
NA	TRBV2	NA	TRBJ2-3	CASRLTTSPTDTQYF	TGTGCCAGCAGACTGACTACCAGTCCGACAGATACGCAGTATTTT
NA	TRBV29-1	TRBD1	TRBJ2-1	CSVNLLTGGREQFF	TGCAGCGTCAACTTGTTAACAGGGGGTCGAGAGCAGTTCTTC
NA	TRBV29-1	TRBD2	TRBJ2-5	CSVGEGHEQYF	TGCAGCGTAGGGGAGGGGCATGAGCAGTACTTC
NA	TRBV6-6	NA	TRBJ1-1	CASSLPLDGDTEAFF	TGTGCAAGCTCCTTACCCCTGGATGGGGACACTGAAGCTTTCTTT
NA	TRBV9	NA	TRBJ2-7	CASSVGVGSYEQYF	TGTGCCAGCAGCGTAGGGGTAGGGTCCTACGAGCAGTACTTC
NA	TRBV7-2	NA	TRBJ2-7	CASSLTGTETAYEQYF	TGTGCCAGCAGCTTGACCGGGACGGAAACTGCCTACGAGCAGTACTTC
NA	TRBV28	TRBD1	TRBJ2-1	CASRTDIGGRGQSSYNEQFF	TGTGCCAGCAGGACAGACATAGGGGGCCGGGGTCAAAGCTCCTACAATGAGCAGTTCTTC
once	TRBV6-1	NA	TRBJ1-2	CASSELGQATNYGYTF	TGTGCCAGCAGTGAACTGGGTCAAGCCACTAACTATGGCTACACCTTC
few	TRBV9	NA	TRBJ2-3	CASSVRGAGTDTQYF	TGTGCCAGCAGCGTAAGGGGGGCTGGGACAGATACGCAGTATTTT
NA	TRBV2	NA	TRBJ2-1	CASSDGGGPYNEQFF	TGTGCCAGCAGTGATGGCGGGGGCCCCTACAATGAGCAGTTCTTC
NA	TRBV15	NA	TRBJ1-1	CATNDPVRMNTEAFF	TGTGCCACCAACGATCCAGTTCGGATGAACACTGAAGCTTTCTTT
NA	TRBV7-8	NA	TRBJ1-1	CASSRSSRNTEAFF	TGTGCCAGCAGTCGTTCTTCCAGGAACACTGAAGCTTTCTTT
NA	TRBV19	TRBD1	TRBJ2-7	CASSISGQAHTSYEQYF	TGTGCCAGTAGTATCTCGGGACAGGCTCACACCTCCTACGAGCAGTACTTC
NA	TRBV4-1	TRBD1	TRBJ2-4	CASSQVEDRGFLGIQYF	TGCGCCAGCAGCCAAGTCGAGGACAGGGGATTTCTGGGGATTCAGTACTTC
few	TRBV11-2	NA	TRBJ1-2	CASSLGDTGYTF	TGTGCCAGCAGCTTGGGGGACACGGGCTACACCTTC
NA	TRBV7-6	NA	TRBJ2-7	CASSPPDRVFPYEQYF	TGTGCCAGCAGCCCCCCCGATCGGGTCTTTCCCTACGAGCAGTACTTC
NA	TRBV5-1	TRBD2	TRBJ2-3	CASSWGTNTDTQYF	TGCGCCAGCAGCTGGGGGACTAACACAGATACGCAGTATTTT
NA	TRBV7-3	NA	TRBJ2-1	CASSLRRVNEQFF	TGTGCCAGCAGCTTACGCAGGGTCAATGAGCAGTTCTTC
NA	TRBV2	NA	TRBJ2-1	CASGGPRSYNEQFF	TGTGCCAGCGGAGGACCCCGCTCCTACAATGAGCAGTTCTTC
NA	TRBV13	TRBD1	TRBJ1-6	CASSVNRGRNSPLHF	TGTGCCAGCAGCGTAAACAGGGGGCGAAATTCACCCCTCCACTTT
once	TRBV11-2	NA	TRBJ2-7	CASSISRSVSYEQYF	TGTGCCAGCAGCATCTCCCGTTCGGTGAGCTACGAGCAGTACTTC
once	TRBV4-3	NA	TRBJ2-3	CASSPYRGSTDTQYF	TGCGCCAGCAGCCCTTATCGGGGCAGCACAGATACGCAGTATTTT
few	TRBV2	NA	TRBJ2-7	CASSDHVLPWEQYF	TGTGCCAGCAGTGATCACGTCTTACCGTGGGAGCAGTACTTC
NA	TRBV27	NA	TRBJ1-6	CASRGASSPLHF	TGTGCCAGCAGGGGGGCTTCTTCACCCCTCCACTTT
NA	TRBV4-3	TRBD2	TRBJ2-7	CASSHGLLGGYEQYF	TGCGCCAGCAGCCACGGACTTCTGGGGGGGTACGAGCAGTACTTC
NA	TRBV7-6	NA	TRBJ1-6	CASSWGRGGNSPLHF	TGTGCCAGCAGTTGGGGGCGGGGGGGGAATTCACCCCTCCACTTT
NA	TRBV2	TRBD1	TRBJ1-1	CASIGPGTGGVLDTEAFF	TGTGCCAGCATAGGTCCCGGGACAGGGGGCGTTTTGGACACTGAAGCTTTCTTT
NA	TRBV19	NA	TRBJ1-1	CASSIGGEAFF	TGTGCCAGTAGTATAGGGGGGGAAGCTTTCTTT
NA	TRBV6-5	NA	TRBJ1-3	CASSYRGAAGNTIYF	TGTGCCAGCAGTTACCGAGGGGCGGCGGGAAACACCATATATTTT
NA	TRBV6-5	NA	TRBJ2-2	CASSYSPGTGTGELFF	TGTGCCAGCAGTTACTCGCCGGGAACGGGCACCGGGGAGCTGTTTTTT
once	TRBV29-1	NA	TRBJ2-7	CSVVGGSIGEQYF	TGCAGCGTTGTTGGTGGGTCGATAGGGGAGCAGTACTTC
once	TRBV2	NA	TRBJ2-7	CASSAPLQQQWPLYF	TGTGCCAGCAGTGCTCCCCTTCAACAACAGTGGCCCCTCTACTTC
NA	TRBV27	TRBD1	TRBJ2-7	CASSSRNTGGSYEQYF	TGTGCCAGCAGTTCGCGCAATACAGGGGGTTCCTACGAGCAGTACTTC
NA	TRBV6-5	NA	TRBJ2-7	CASRADGSGYEQYF	TGTGCCAGCAGAGCAGACGGGAGTGGGTACGAGCAGTACTTC
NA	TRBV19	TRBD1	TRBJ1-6	CASTPGTGYNSPLHF	TGTGCCAGTACCCCCGGGACAGGGTATAATTCACCCCTCCACTTT
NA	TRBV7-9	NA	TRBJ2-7	CASRQGEGVDEQYF	TGTGCCAGCAGGCAGGGTGAAGGGGTAGACGAGCAGTACTTC
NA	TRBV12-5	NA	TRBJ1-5	CASGLVEAMGNQPQHF	TGTGCTAGTGGTTTGGTAGAAGCCATGGGCAATCAGCCCCAGCATTTT
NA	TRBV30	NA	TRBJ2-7	CAWSFSYEQYF	TGTGCCTGGAGTTTTTCTTACGAGCAGTACTTC
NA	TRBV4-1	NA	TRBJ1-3	CASSQEETSENTIYF	TGCGCCAGCAGCCAAGAAGAGACCTCTGAAAACACCATATATTTT
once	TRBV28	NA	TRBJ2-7	CASSFPGLFYEQYF	TGTGCCAGCAGTTTTCCCGGCTTATTCTACGAGCAGTACTTC
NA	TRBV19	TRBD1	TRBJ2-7	CASRSGGPDEQYF	TGTGCCAGTCGATCAGGGGGACCGGACGAGCAGTACTTC